This T cell receptor (beta chain) was captured in a study of blood T cell repertoires in COVID-19. Per germline, CDR1 SGHVS and CDR2 FNYEAQ. This CDR3 comprises 17 residues. Trimming took 5 bases from V and 3 from J; bases not matched to a gene: 13. The assay was immunoSEQ multiplex PCR, and TCRdb's table has in-frame clones only and misses some. This sample yields 85,000 to 130,000 clones, of which roughly 86% are seen a single time; roughly 6.5% belongs to the top ten. The receptor comes from a woman aged 55-75 years with acute or convalescent COVID-19. V and J are TRBV7-6 and TRBJ1-2; 9 bases match TRBD1. Sequencing was performed on peripheral blood. The CDR3 DNA sequence: TGTGCCAGCAGCCAAGGACAGGGGCGGAACTTCTACTATGGCTACACCTTC. Protein sequence: CASSQGQGRNFYYGYTF. Complete variable domain (other parts from reference TRBV7-6 and TRBJ1-2): GAGVSQSPRYKVTKRGQDVALRCDPISGHVSLYWYRQALGQGPEFLTYFNYEAQQDKSGLPNDRFSAERPEGSISTLTIQRTEQRDSAMYRCASSQGQGRNFYYGYTFGSGTRLTVV.